What follows are 10 T cell receptor beta chains derived from one specimen sequenced in a study of spatial heterogeneity in lung cancer. Time point here: sample taken at primary tumor resection. Each CDR3 protein is one row after TCRdb ran MiXCR on the 5' RACE reads. The profile covers roughly 80,000 distinct CDR3 sequences, with around 7.3% appearing a single time and about 6.8% taken by the ten largest. The material was PBMCs, obtained at surgery. These receptors were obtained from a male donor with early-stage non-small cell lung cancer.

In its sample, this clonotype was seen many times. The chain couples TRBV7-3 to TRBJ2-7; TRBD1 matches at 10 bases. Trimming removed 2 bases from V and 5 bases from J; junction bases left unmatched: 6. In germline, CDR1 is SGHTA, CDR2 FQGTGA. This CDR3 spans 15 amino acids. CDR3 protein: CASSLVGTGADEQYF. CDR3 bases: TGTGCCAGCAGCTTAGTCGGGACAGGGGCGGACGAGCAGTACTTC.

V usage is TRBV5-1 and J usage is TRBJ2-5, with no clear D. The germline V and J ends were trimmed by 0 bases and 1 base, with 7 bases remaining between them. This CDR3 region has 14 residues. Germline loops: CDR1 SGHRS, CDR2 YFSETQ. CDR3 region: CASSLGNSQETQYF. CDR3 DNA sequence: TGCGCCAGCAGCTTGGGAAATAGCCAAGAGACCCAGTACTTC.

At least ten counts were recorded for this clonotype. The V and J genes are TRBV6-5 and TRBJ2-7, with 7 bases lining up with TRBD1. The V segment lost 4 bases and the J segment 5 bases; nucleotides outside the gene matches: 11. The germline V gene has CDR1 MNHEY and CDR2 SVGAGI. This CDR3 has 15 amino acids. The CDR3 coding sequence is TGTGCCAGCAGTTCGAACGCCGACAGGGTCCACGAGCAGTACTTC. Residues: CASSSNADRVHEQYF.

The V and J genes are TRBV4-1 and TRBJ2-7; tentative D call: TRBD2 (5 bases). The germline gives CDR1 MGHRA, CDR2 YSYEKL. V lost 1 base and J 6 bases, leaving 10 bases between the germline ends. This CDR3 has 13 residues. CDR3 amino acids: CASSQVEGSEQYF. DNA of the CDR3: TGCGCCAGCAGCCAAGTTGAGGGTAGCGAGCAGTACTTC.

This clonotype was seen ten or more times. CDR3 amino acids: CATSTGRYNSPLHF. In DNA, the CDR3 is TGTGCCACCAGCACTGGCAGATATAATTCACCCCTCCACTTT. The chain combines TRBV15 with TRBJ1-6; D is uncertain. The germline V and J ends were trimmed by 4 bases and 4 bases, with 8 bases remaining between them. CDR1 is LNHNV, CDR2 YYDKDF, per germline (reference sequence). The CDR3 totals 14 residues.

This clonotype was picked up many times. The V gene is TRBV7-9, the J gene TRBJ2-3; D gene ambiguous. This CDR3 is built from 11 residues. Between the trimmed V and J ends, which lost 0 bases and 12 bases, there was a span of 7 bases. CDR1 is SEHNR and CDR2 is FQNEAQ in the germline V gene (reference sequence). For the CDR3, the DNA is TGTGCCAGCAGCTTAGCGCTGGGACAGTATTTT. Residues: CASSLALGQYF.

This clonotype turned up a few times. The chain recombines TRBV7-6 with TRBJ2-2; 8 bases fit TRBD1. The CDR3 has 15 residues. Germline assignment: CDR1 SGHVS and CDR2 FNYEAQ. V lost 7 bases, J lost 3 bases, and 7 bases stayed unmatched. DNA for the CDR3: TGTGCCAGCACCCCCCAGGGGGCGGACACCGGGGAGCTGTTTTTT. Amino acid sequence: CASTPQGADTGELFF.

This clonotype was seen a few times. The rearrangement uses TRBV20-1 and TRBJ1-2, with 7 bases lining up with TRBD1. The CDR3 extends over 13 amino acids. J was trimmed by 8 bases and V by 4 bases; bases with no gene match: 10. Germline CDR1 and CDR2: DFQATT and SNEGSKA (reference sequence). CDR3 sequence (DNA): TGCAGTGCTACCGACAGGGTAGTGAAAGGCTACACCTTC. This sequence encodes CSATDRVVKGYTF.

This clonotype was counted ten times or more. V usage is TRBV20-1 and J usage is TRBJ2-3, with 9 bases lining up with TRBD2. CDR3 length equals 15 residues. Germline V gene lookup returns CDR1 DFQATT and CDR2 SNEGSKA (reference sequence). After removal of 3 bases from V and 1 base from J, the junction contained 5 bases not matched to a gene. The CDR3 sequence is CSARGSGRGTDTQYF. The DNA of the CDR3 is TGCAGTGCTAGGGGTAGCGGGAGAGGCACAGATACGCAGTATTTT.

This clonotype occurred many times. The chain links TRBV7-9 to TRBJ2-3; tentatively, D is TRBD1 (5 bases). The V gene's germline CDR1 is SEHNR and CDR2 FQNEAQ (reference sequence). V was trimmed by 5 bases and J by 6 bases, leaving 9 bases between them. The CDR3 consists of 12 residues. The CDR3 spells CASSLGADTQYF. The CDR3 DNA reads TGTGCCAGCAGCCTAGGGGCCGATACGCAGTATTTT.